This T cell receptor beta chain was documented in a study of graft-versus-host responses after intestinal transplantation. To note about this clone: Its matching antigen is unknown.

Only in-frame clones appear in the TCRdb table, and some are missing; sequencing was by immunoSEQ multiplex PCR. The sample holds about 99,000 clones, under 95% seen once. CDR3 length: 15 residues. Germline lookup yields CDR1 SGHAT and CDR2 FQNNGV. The trim removed 5 bases at V and 2 bases at J, leaving 9 bases unmatched. This chain uses TRBV11-2 with TRBJ2-7; 7 bases are shared with TRBD2. This specimen was unstimulated CD8+ T cells sorted from spleen or lymph node cells, taken before intestinal transplant. The receptor was isolated from a human donor who received an intestinal transplant. CDR3 in amino acids: CASSRTPRGAYEQYF. For the CDR3, the DNA is TGTGCCAGCAGCCGTACCCCCCGGGGGGCCTACGAGCAGTACTTC.